This TCR beta chain originates from a study of cytomegalovirus exposure and HLA in healthy donors. TCRdb keeps only in-frame clones here, not all; method: immunoSEQ multiplex PCR. The sample includes 200,000 or so clones, over 80% of them seen just once. Comments on this clone: Antigen: not known.

Points from the study as a whole: Associated with cytomegalovirus, according to the listing, were some 150 TCR beta chains.

Trimming cost V 7 bases and J 5 bases, with 12 bases left between them. From germline, CDR1 is LNHDA and CDR2 SQIVND (reference sequence). This CDR3 is built from 13 residues. The clonotype comes from a woman younger than 30 in good health and CMV-seronegative. Sequenced: PBMCs. The V and J genes are TRBV19 and TRBJ1-5; D unclear. Here the CDR3 reads CASNTESDQPQHF. CDR3 nucleotide sequence: TGTGCCAGTAATACCGAGTCCGATCAGCCCCAGCATTTT. Complete variable domain (other parts from reference TRBV19 and TRBJ1-5): DGGITQSPKYLFRKEGQNVTLSCEQNLNHDAMYWYRQDPGQGLRLIYYSQIVNDFQKGDIAEGYSVSREKKESFPLTVTSAQKNPTAFYLCASNTESDQPQHFGDGTRLSIL.